Presented here are 20 T cell receptor beta chains from one specimen sequenced in a study of post-analysis software for immune sequencing data. General study findings and limits: The study found TRBV5-6, TRBV5-1 and TRBV20-1 among about 5 TRBV segments more frequent in patients than controls.

No antigens are known for them. TCR beta cDNA libraries included unique molecular identifiers. TCRdb recomputed calls from the PCR reads with MiXCR, one row per CDR3 protein. The sample lists 740,000 or so distinct CDR3 sequences; roughly half were seen once. Specimen: blood. The receptors come from a girl under 18 with multiple sclerosis.

The chain uses TRBV10-3 and TRBJ2-6; D gene unclear. Germline loops: CDR1 ENHRY, CDR2 SYGVKD. This CDR3 is built from 14 residues. Trimming stripped 3 bases from V and 5 bases from J, with 8 bases between. CDR3: CAISDEGWANVLTF. The CDR3 DNA follows: TGTGCCATCAGTGATGAAGGTTGGGCCAACGTCCTGACTTTC.

The chain joins TRBV7-9 to TRBJ2-7; 7 bases are shared with TRBD2. J gave up 2 bases and V 5 bases, and 3 bases lay outside the gene matches. The germline V gene has CDR1 SEHNR and CDR2 FQNEAQ (reference sequence). The CDR3 has 13 residues. This CDR3 reads CASSGGVTYEQYF. The CDR3 DNA follows: TGTGCCAGCAGCGGGGGGGTTACCTACGAGCAGTACTTC.

The chain has TRBV6-5 and TRBJ2-7; D is unresolved. The ends were cut back, 0 bases at V and 3 bases at J, with 15 bases in the middle. There are 16 residues in the CDR3. Germline V gives CDR1 MNHEY, CDR2 SVGAGI. The CDR3 sequence is CASSYSRRNEYYEQYF. Here the CDR3 DNA reads TGTGCCAGCAGTTACTCCCGGCGGAACGAGTACTACGAGCAGTACTTC.

This chain connects TRBV9 to TRBJ2-5, with TRBD2 identical over 8 bases. The CDR3 is 16 amino acids. V trimming: 4 bases; J trimming: 5 bases; junction bases outside the gene matches: 13. CDR1 and CDR2 from the germline V gene are SGDLS and YYNGEE. This chain's CDR3 is CASSPYGGATLETQYF. For the CDR3, the DNA is TGTGCCAGCAGCCCTTACGGGGGGGCAACGTTGGAGACCCAGTACTTC.

This clonotype was counted only a few times. This chain links TRBV29-1 with TRBJ2-1; perhaps TRBD1 as D (5 bases). This CDR3 comprises 20 residues. Germline loops: CDR1 SQVTM, CDR2 ANQGSEA. Trimming removed 1 base from V and 2 bases from J, with 27 bases in between. The CDR3 nucleotides read TGCAGCGTTGAAGCGGACAAACCCCTGGGGTATTCGACAGCCTACAATGAGCAGTTCTTC. Protein product: CSVEADKPLGYSTAYNEQFF.

Here the CDR3 reads CSVEGSDTEAFF. The CDR3 nucleotides read TGCAGCGTTGAAGGTTCCGACACTGAAGCTTTCTTT. The J gene is TRBJ1-1, the V gene TRBV29-1; D uncertain. The CDR3 runs 12 residues. V was trimmed by 1 base and J by 3 bases, leaving 6 bases between them. Germline CDR1 is SQVTM and CDR2 is ANQGSEA.

The chain has TRBV9 and TRBJ2-5; D possibly matches TRBD1 or TRBD2 (6 bases each). The end of the DNA aligns better with TRBJ2-7, so the J call may be wrong. This CDR3 spans 14 amino acids. Per the germline V gene, CDR1 is SGDLS and CDR2 is YYNGEE. The CDR3 sequence: CASSKGGGWDEQYF. The CDR3 DNA reads as TGTGCCAGCAGCAAAGGAGGGGGGTGGGACGAGCAGTACTTC.

The V and J genes are TRBV20-1 and TRBJ2-1, with TRBD2 matching over 9 bases. TRBJ2-7 matches the DNA end more closely, so the J call is doubtful. CDR3 length: 16 amino acids. The germline V gene encodes CDR1 DFQATT and CDR2 SNEGSKA (reference sequence). CDR3 residues: CSARGSTSGEHNEQYF. Here the CDR3 DNA reads TGCAGTGCTAGGGGATCGACTAGCGGAGAACACAATGAGCAGTACTTC.

V and J are TRBV5-1 and TRBJ2-1, with D unresolved. The V gene's germline CDR1 is SGHRS and CDR2 YFSETQ. V lost 4 bases and J 4 bases, leaving 15 bases between the germline ends. The CDR3 covers 15 residues. In DNA, the CDR3 is TGCGCCAGCAGCCCTCACCCCTCGGCTTACAATGAGCAGTTCTTC. This gives the protein CASSPHPSAYNEQFF.

The chain uses TRBV15 and TRBJ2-1; D call uncertain. CDR3 length: 15 residues. V was pared by 0 bases and J by 8 bases, with 14 bases between. CDR1 LNHNV and CDR2 YYDKDF come from the germline V gene (reference sequence). The CDR3 is CATSRDHPSLHEQFF. CDR3 nucleotides: TGTGCCACCAGCAGAGATCACCCTAGTTTGCATGAGCAGTTCTTC.

The V gene is TRBV6-5, the J gene TRBJ2-7; no clear D. The CDR3 loop spans 13 amino acids. V dropped 8 bases and J dropped 2 bases, with 13 bases sitting between them. Per the germline V gene, CDR1 is MNHEY and CDR2 is SVGAGI. The CDR3 loop reads CASRAFWAYEQYF. The CDR3 region has the DNA TGTGCCAGCCGGGCTTTTTGGGCCTACGAGCAGTACTTC.

CDR3 sequence: CASRPATGNPYEQYF. The CDR3 region has the DNA TGCGCCAGCAGACCTGCTACAGGGAACCCCTACGAGCAGTACTTC. This chain uses TRBV5-1 with TRBJ2-5; a weak D match, TRBD1 (6 bases). TRBJ2-7 explains the end of the DNA better; the J call may be wrong. The CDR3 loop spans 15 amino acids. The germline V gene encodes CDR1 SGHRS and CDR2 YFSETQ.

The chain employs TRBV20-1 and TRBJ2-5; 16 positions agree with TRBD2. Germline CDR1 DFQATT, CDR2 SNEGSKA (reference sequence). Unmatched junction bases numbered 9, after V lost 3 bases and J lost 5 bases. The CDR3 is 17 amino acids. The CDR3 DNA sequence: TGCAGTGCTAGCACTGGGACTAGCGGGAGGGCCCCGGAGACCCAGTACTTC. This codes for CSASTGTSGRAPETQYF.

There are many counts of this clonotype. The chain employs TRBV3-1 and TRBJ2-5; tentative D call: TRBD1 (6 bases). This CDR3 is built from 17 residues. The ends were cut back, 3 bases at V and 4 bases at J, with 21 bases in the middle. The germline CDR1 and CDR2 sequences are LGHDT and YNNKEL (reference sequence). Written as DNA, the CDR3 is TGTGCCAGCAGCCAGATACAGATTCTTGGCAGGGGAGAGACCCAGTACTTC. Residues: CASSQIQILGRGETQYF.

This clonotype has only a few counts. This chain uses TRBV20-1 with TRBJ2-5; D gene unclear. Germline V lookup: CDR1 DFQATT, CDR2 SNEGSKA (reference sequence). Between the trimmed V and J ends, which lost 3 bases and 5 bases, there was a span of 10 bases. The CDR3 length is 12 residues. In DNA form, the CDR3 reads TGCAGTGCTAGTCTCCACGGGGAGACCCAGTACTTC. It encodes CSASLHGETQYF.

The rearrangement links TRBV20-1 to TRBJ1-5, with D possibly matching TRBD1 (5 bases). The CDR3 is made up of 16 amino acids. The germline CDR1 and CDR2 sequences are DFQATT and SNEGSKA (reference sequence). The germline V and J ends were trimmed by 0 bases and 1 base, with 13 bases remaining between them. The CDR3 sequence: CSARDLQGMSNQPQHF. The CDR3 region has the DNA TGCAGTGCTAGAGATCTCCAGGGCATGAGCAATCAGCCCCAGCATTTT.

This clonotype was detected only a few times. The chain carries TRBV12-3 or TRBV12-4 and TRBJ2-7; 8 nucleotides align to TRBD2. The length of the CDR3 is 15 residues. After removal of 6 bases from V and 1 base from J, the junction contained 8 bases not matched to a gene. DNA for the CDR3: TGTGCCAGCAGCCCACGGCGGGGGGATTCCTACGAGCAGTACTTC. Translation gives CASSPRRGDSYEQYF.

The chain employs TRBV5-1 and TRBJ1-2, with D uncertain. The CDR3 length is 13 residues. The V gene's germline CDR1 is SGHRS and CDR2 YFSETQ. V lost 5 bases, J lost 2 bases, and 10 bases lay in between. This CDR3 is CASSGEGNYGYTF. The CDR3 DNA is TGCGCCAGCAGTGGCGAGGGCAACTATGGCTACACCTTC.

The chain carries TRBV10-3 and TRBJ2-7; possibly TRBD1 or TRBD2 for D (5 bases each). V was trimmed by 0 bases and J by 2 bases, leaving 11 bases between them. The CDR3 totals 15 residues. In germline, CDR1 is ENHRY, CDR2 SYGVKD. The DNA for the CDR3 is TGTGCCATCAGTGAGTCGACAGCGGCCCCCTACGAGCAGTACTTC. The encoded protein is CAISESTAAPYEQYF.

This chain uses TRBV30 with TRBJ2-7; tentative D call: TRBD2 (5 bases). The CDR3 totals 11 residues. CDR1 is GTSNPN, CDR2 SVGIG, per germline (reference sequence). V was pared by 5 bases and J by 4 bases, with 9 bases between. This CDR3 reads CAWVRDYEQYF. CDR3 nucleotides: TGTGCCTGGGTCCGGGATTACGAGCAGTACTTC.